This T cell receptor beta chain was identified during a study of response to subunit inactivated influenza vaccine. Study-level findings and limits: New T cells are recruited in small numbers by each seasonal influenza vaccination, according to the authors' suggestion.

TCRdb reprocessed the RT-PCR reads via MiXCR and lists one record per CDR3 protein. The profile shows about 800,000 distinct CDR3 sequences, 21% of them singletons. In this sample, this clonotype turned up many times. The antigen is undetermined. The sequence came from a man in his fifties or sixties who received an inactivated influenza vaccine. Sample: PBMCs from blood, taken 4 to 6 days after vaccination.

CDR3 protein: CASSLAGALTDTQYF. The CDR3 DNA sequence: TGTGCCAGCTCACTAGCGGGGGCCCTCACAGATACGCAGTATTTT. The rearrangement joins TRBV18 to TRBJ2-3; 9 bases map to TRBD2. Germline V gene lookup returns CDR1 KGHSH and CDR2 LQKENI. Unmatched junction bases numbered 4, after V lost 4 bases and J lost 2 bases. The CDR3 is made up of 15 amino acids.